This T cell receptor (beta chain) was obtained from a study of cytomegalovirus exposure and HLA in healthy donors. This clone has only one observation. The primer mix had 60 Vbeta and 13 Jbeta primers. Generated by immunoSEQ multiplex PCR, the TCRdb table keeps only in-frame clones and is missing some. The sample shows about 120,000 clones, around 80% of them seen only once. The J segment lost 2 bases and the V segment lost 5 bases, leaving 9 bases of the junction unmatched. The length of the CDR3 is 18 residues. In germline, CDR1 is SEHNR, CDR2 FQNEAQ (reference sequence). The chain combines TRBV7-9 with TRBJ2-3; 14 bases agree with TRBD2. Sequenced: PBMCs. The TCR sequence derives from a man aged 30 to 45 in good health and CMV-seronegative. This CDR3 is CASSKGTSGGPNTDTQYF. The DNA of the CDR3 is TGTGCCAGCAGCAAGGGGACTAGCGGGGGCCCCAACACAGATACGCAGTATTTT.